This TCR beta chain stems from a study of T cell responses to AZD1222 COVID-19 vaccine. The study, taken as a whole, reports: Two AZD1222 doses significantly raised spike-specific TCR breadth and depth over controls. All repertoire sampling was performed exclusively after the peak T cell response.

On this clone: What it recognizes is unknown.

Clones were read by immunoSEQ multiplex PCR, and TCRdb kept only the in-frame ones, dropping some. The repertoire holds some 140,000 clones, with over 85% as singletons. The CDR3 consists of 17 residues. After removal of 7 bases from V and 3 bases from J, the junction contained 12 bases not matched to a gene. CDR1 is SGHVS and CDR2 is FNYEAQ in the germline V gene. The specimen comprised peripheral blood, sampled on day 0 of AZD1222 vaccination. The rearrangement joins TRBV7-6 to TRBJ2-3; the match to TRBD2 covers 11 bases. The TCR was taken from an adult in good health. For the CDR3, the DNA is TGTGCCAGCACCCTGGGGTCCAGACTAGCGGGAACAGATACGCAGTATTTT. Its protein product is CASTLGSRLAGTDTQYF. Variable domain in full (rest from reference TRBV7-6 and TRBJ2-3): GAGVSQSPRYKVTKRGQDVALRCDPISGHVSLYWYRQALGQGPEFLTYFNYEAQQDKSGLPNDRFSAERPEGSISTLTIQRTEQRDSAMYRCASTLGSRLAGTDTQYFGPGTRLTVL.